The clone carrying this T cell receptor beta chain was seen only once. Enrollees, about 18 to 89 years old, lived in approximately 25 US areas. Clinical histories supplied by participants themselves formed the basis of cohort assignment. The sample is drawn from a study of blood T cell repertoires in COVID-19. The V gene end was trimmed by 5 bases and the J gene end by 9 bases; junction bases not matched to a gene: 7. Germline CDR1 reads LNHDA; CDR2 reads SQIVND (reference sequence). CDR3 length equals 12 residues. Method: immunoSEQ multiplex PCR; TCRdb's copy keeps in-frame clones and lacks some. In the table there are 180,000 or so clones, roughly nine tenths of which are singletons.

Source material: PBMCs or T cells enriched from blood (not recorded which). The chain employs TRBV19 and TRBJ2-7, with 7 bases fitting TRBD2. This receptor was taken from a human donor with acute COVID-19. The donor label of this sample is uncertain. The CDR3 DNA follows: TGTGCCAGTAGTGATCGGGGGGAAGGGCAGTACTTC. It yields the protein CASSDRGEGQYF. The full variable domain, completed using reference TRBV19 and TRBJ2-7, is DGGITQSPKYLFRKEGQNVTLSCEQNLNHDAMYWYRQDPGQGLRLIYYSQIVNDFQKGDIAEGYSVSREKKESFPLTVTSAQKNPTAFYLCASSDRGEGQYFGPGTRLTVT.